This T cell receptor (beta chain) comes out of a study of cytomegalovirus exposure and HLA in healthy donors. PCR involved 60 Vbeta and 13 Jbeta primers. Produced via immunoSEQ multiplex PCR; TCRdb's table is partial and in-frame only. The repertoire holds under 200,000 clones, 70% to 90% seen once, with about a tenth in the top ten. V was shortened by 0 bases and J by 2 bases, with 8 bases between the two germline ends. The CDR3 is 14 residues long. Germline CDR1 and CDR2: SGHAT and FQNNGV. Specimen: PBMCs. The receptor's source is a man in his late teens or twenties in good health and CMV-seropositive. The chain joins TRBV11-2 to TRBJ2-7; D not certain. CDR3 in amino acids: CASSLERQTYEQYF. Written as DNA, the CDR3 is TGTGCCAGCAGCTTAGAAAGACAAACCTACGAGCAGTACTTC.